This T cell receptor beta chain was identified during a study of T cell clones after liver transplantation. The assay was immunoSEQ multiplex PCR, and TCRdb's table has in-frame clones only and misses some. Counted here are tens of thousands of clones, around 93% occurring once; the ten biggest clones make up 0.75% to 1%. Germline CDR1 reads LNHDA; CDR2 reads SQIVND (reference sequence). Losses at the gene ends were 7 bases for V and 1 base for J; bases not matched to a gene: 12. The CDR3 loop spans 17 amino acids. This TCR came from a human patient who received a liver transplant. Some T cells may be supplied by the graft donor. The chain joins TRBV19 to TRBJ1-1, with TRBD1 identical over 10 bases. Material: CD4+ T cells from blood, obtained around 27 months after liver transplant. The CDR3 reads CASIPTGGVGQNTEAFF. The CDR3 nucleotides are TGTGCCAGTATCCCGACAGGGGGCGTTGGTCAGAACACTGAAGCTTTCTTT.